This T cell receptor beta chain was retrieved from a study of blood T cell repertoires in COVID-19. Study context: Spain, Italy and the United States supplied samples that represented acute and convalescent COVID-19. The analysed material was cDNA or gDNA that came from T cells, B-cell-depleted T cells, or PBMCs.

This clone was counted once. The germline CDR1 and CDR2 sequences are SGHRS and YFSETQ. This CDR3 has 15 amino acids. The ends were cut back, 0 bases at V and 3 bases at J, with 9 bases in the middle. The Seattle patients joined while their infection was active and were tracked longitudinally afterward. Per the original methods: Amplification from reference gene primers served as the basis for estimated nucleated cell counts. TCRdb keeps only in-frame clones here, not all; method: immunoSEQ multiplex PCR. V, J and clone size reflect that table, while D and trimming were determined from the DNA. The sample shows nearly 50,000 clones, under 90% of them seen only once.

The receptor comes from a woman older than 75 with COVID-19, enrolled during active disease. The rearrangement uses TRBV5-1 and TRBJ1-4; D gene unclear. The sequenced material came from peripheral blood. The CDR3 sequence: CASSLGHAANEKLFF. Here the CDR3 DNA reads TGCGCCAGCAGCTTGGGGCATGCGGCTAATGAAAAACTGTTTTTT.